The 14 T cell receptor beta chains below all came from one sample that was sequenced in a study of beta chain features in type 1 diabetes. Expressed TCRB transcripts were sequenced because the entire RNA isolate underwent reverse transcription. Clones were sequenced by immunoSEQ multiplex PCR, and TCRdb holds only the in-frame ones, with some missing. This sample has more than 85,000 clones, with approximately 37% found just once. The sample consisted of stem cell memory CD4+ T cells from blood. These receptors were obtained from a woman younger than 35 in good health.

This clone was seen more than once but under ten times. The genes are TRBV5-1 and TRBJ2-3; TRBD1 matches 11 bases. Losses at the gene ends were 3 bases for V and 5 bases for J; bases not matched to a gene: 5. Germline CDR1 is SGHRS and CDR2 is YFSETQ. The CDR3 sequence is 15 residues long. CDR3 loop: CASSSRDRGLDTQYF. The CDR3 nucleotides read TGCGCCAGCAGCTCCCGGGACAGGGGGTTAGATACGCAGTATTTT.

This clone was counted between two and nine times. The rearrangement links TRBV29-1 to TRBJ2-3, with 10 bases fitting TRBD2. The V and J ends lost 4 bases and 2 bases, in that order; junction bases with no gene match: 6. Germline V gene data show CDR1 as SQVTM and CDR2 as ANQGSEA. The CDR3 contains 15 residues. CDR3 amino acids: CSVGTSGISTDTQYF. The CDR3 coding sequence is TGCAGCGTTGGGACTAGCGGCATTTCCACAGATACGCAGTATTTT.

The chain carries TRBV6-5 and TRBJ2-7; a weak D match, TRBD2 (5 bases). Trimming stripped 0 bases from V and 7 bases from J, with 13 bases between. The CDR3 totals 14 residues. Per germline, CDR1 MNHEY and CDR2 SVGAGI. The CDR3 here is CASSYSASLGEQYF. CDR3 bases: TGTGCCAGCAGTTACTCGGCTAGCCTAGGAGAGCAGTACTTC.

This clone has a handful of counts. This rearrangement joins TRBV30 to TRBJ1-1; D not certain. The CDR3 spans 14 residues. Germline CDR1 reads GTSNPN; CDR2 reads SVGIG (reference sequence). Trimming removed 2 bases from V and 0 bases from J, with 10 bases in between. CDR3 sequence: CAWSQPGMNTEAFF. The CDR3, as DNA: TGTGCCTGGAGTCAACCGGGGATGAACACTGAAGCTTTCTTT.

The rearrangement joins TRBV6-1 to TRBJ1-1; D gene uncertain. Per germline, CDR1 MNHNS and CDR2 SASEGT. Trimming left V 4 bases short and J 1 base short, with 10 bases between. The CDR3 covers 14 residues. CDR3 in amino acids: CASSGGYKNTEAFF. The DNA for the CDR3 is TGTGCCAGCAGTGGAGGGTATAAGAACACTGAAGCTTTCTTT.

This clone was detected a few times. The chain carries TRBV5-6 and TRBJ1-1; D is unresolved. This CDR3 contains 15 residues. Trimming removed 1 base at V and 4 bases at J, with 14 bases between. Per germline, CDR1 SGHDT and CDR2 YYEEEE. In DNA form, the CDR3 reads TGTGCCAGCAGCTTGTTGTTATCAGGTACCACTGAAGCTTTCTTT. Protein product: CASSLLLSGTTEAFF.

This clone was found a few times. The chain's CDR3 is CASSLAQWSYGYTF. For the CDR3, the DNA is TGTGCCAGCAGCTTAGCCCAGTGGTCCTATGGCTACACCTTC. J is TRBJ1-2 and V is TRBV7-9; D is ambiguous. Trimming took 0 bases from V and 4 from J, leaving 9 bases between them. Germline V gene sequence: CDR1 SEHNR, CDR2 FQNEAQ (reference sequence). This CDR3 is 14 amino acids long.

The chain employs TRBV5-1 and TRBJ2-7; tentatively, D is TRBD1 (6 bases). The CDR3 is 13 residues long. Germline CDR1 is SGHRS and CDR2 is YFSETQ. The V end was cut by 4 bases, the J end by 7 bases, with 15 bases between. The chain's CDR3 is CASSLQGGWEQYF. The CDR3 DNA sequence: TGCGCCAGCAGCCTACAGGGCGGCTGGGAGCAGTACTTC.

This CDR3 is CASSHIDRGANYGYTF. The CDR3 bases are TGTGCCAGCAGCCATATTGACAGGGGAGCTAACTATGGCTACACCTTC. This chain links TRBV14 with TRBJ1-2; 8 bases are shared with TRBD1. J was trimmed by 0 bases and V by 3 bases; bases with no gene match: 6. The germline CDR1 and CDR2 sequences are SGHDN and FVKESK. CDR3 length equals 16 residues.

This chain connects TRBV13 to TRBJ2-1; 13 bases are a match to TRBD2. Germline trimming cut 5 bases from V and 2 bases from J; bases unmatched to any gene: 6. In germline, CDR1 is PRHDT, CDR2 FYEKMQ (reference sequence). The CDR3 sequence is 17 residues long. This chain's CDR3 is CASSGTSGKRTYNEQFF. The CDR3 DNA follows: TGTGCCAGCAGCGGGACTAGCGGGAAGAGGACCTACAATGAGCAGTTCTTC.

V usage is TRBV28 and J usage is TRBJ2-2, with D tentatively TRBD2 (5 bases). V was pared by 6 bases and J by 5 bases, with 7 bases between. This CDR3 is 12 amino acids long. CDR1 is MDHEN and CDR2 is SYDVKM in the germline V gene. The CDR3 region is CASSRRTGELFF. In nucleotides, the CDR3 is TGTGCCAGCAGCCGGAGGACCGGGGAGCTGTTTTTT.

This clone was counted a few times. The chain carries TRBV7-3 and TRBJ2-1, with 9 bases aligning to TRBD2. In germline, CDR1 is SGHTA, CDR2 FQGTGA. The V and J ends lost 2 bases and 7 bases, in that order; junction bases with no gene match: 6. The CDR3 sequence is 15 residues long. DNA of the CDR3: TGTGCCAGCAGCTTAGCGGCTAGCGGGAAAAATGAGCAGTTCTTC. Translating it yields CASSLAASGKNEQFF.

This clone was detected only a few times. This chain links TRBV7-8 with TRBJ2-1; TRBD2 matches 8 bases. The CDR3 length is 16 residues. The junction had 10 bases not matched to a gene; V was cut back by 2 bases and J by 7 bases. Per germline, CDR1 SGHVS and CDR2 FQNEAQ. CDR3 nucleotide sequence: TGTGCCAGCAGCTTAAGGGGAGCGGGAGTATCGAATGAGCAGTTCTTC. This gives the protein CASSLRGAGVSNEQFF.

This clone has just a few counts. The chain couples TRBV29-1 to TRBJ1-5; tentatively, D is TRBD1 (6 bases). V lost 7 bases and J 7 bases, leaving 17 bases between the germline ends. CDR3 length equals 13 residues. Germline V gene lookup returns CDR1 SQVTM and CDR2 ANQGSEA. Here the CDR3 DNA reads TGCAGCGCTATACAGGGAAGGGACCAGCCCCAGCATTTT. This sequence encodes CSAIQGRDQPQHF.